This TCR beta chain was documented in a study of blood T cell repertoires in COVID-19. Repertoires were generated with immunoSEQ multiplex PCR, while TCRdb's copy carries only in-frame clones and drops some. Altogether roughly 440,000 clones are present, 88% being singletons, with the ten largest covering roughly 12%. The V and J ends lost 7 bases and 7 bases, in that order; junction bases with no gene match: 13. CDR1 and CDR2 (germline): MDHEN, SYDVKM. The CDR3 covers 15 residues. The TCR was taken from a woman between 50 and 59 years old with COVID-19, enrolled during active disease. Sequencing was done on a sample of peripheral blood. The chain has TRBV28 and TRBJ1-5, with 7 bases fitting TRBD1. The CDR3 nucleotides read TGTGCCAGCAACCCTACAGGGGTAAATGTACAGCCCCAGCATTTT. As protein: CASNPTGVNVQPQHF.